This T cell receptor (beta chain) comes out of a study of spatial heterogeneity in lung cancer. On the study more broadly: Sequences of the beta chain were consistently detected in greater numbers than alpha-chain sequences. Whole-study findings and limits: Ubiquitous expanded tumor TCRs showed up in blood more at resection than follow-up.

Ten or more counts support this clonotype. Its cognate antigen is unknown. Time point reported: sample taken at primary tumor resection. Frozen PBMC, nontumor lung or tumor provided whole RNA, which was sequenced unsorted. Germline V gene data show CDR1 as MNHEY and CDR2 as SVGAGI. CDR3 length: 16 amino acids. The trim removed 7 bases at V and 4 bases at J, leaving 14 bases unmatched. TCRdb re-called the 5' RACE reads through MiXCR, storing one row per CDR3 protein. The sample lists over 75,000 distinct CDR3 sequences; approximately 18% were seen once. The source was PBMCs, collected at surgery. The J gene is TRBJ1-1, the V gene TRBV6-5, with 8 nucleotides matching TRBD1. This sequence originates from a male donor with early-stage non-small cell lung cancer. The CDR3 DNA reads TGTGCCAGCACGACAGGGGTAGTCGCTAGCGGCACTGAAGCTTTCTTT. Translated, it gives CASTTGVVASGTEAFF.